This T cell receptor (beta chain) was sequenced for a study of blood T cell repertoires in COVID-19. Overall study: T cells, B-cell-depleted T cells, or PBMCs supplied cDNA or gDNA.

The age range of participants was about 18 to 89 years, with residence in under 25 US areas. All recovered Cohort 3 donors got two negative PCRs, got clearance, or saw symptom resolution. Germline V gene sequence: CDR1 LGHNA, CDR2 YNFKEQ. The CDR3 covers 19 residues. Trimming took 2 bases from V and 1 from J; bases not matched to a gene: 9. As originally analysed: Scientists estimated how many nucleated cells there were by amplifying reference gene primers. TCRdb's table, derived via immunoSEQ multiplex PCR, lists solely in-frame clones and lacks some. The V and J calls and clone size come from that table; D and trimming were worked out from the DNA. This repertoire shows 150,000 to 250,000 clones, around 81% found once; its top ten account for approximately 7.9%.

This receptor was identified in a man aged 35 to 55 who had recovered from COVID-19. The sequenced sample consisted of PBMCs or T cells enriched from blood (not recorded which). The chain joins TRBV4-2 to TRBJ2-3, with 13 bases that match TRBD2. This CDR3 reads CASSQYRLAGGLGTDTQYF. As DNA, the CDR3 is TGTGCCAGCAGCCAATACAGACTAGCGGGGGGATTGGGCACAGATACGCAGTATTTT.